This T cell receptor (beta chain) derives from a study of CD8 T cells in ankylosing spondylitis. Study-wide findings and caveats: In ankylosing spondylitis patients, matched synovial fluid reportedly showed significant enrichment of disease-linked clones. Ankylosing spondylitis blood seemed to carry a telltale TCR beta motif made of about 8 highly homologous variants.

This clonotype was observed a handful of times. What it binds is not known. TCRdb recomputed calls from the 5' RACE reads with MiXCR, one row per CDR3 protein. The table shows some 840,000 distinct CDR3 sequences, with 12% occurring only once. Trimming removed 4 bases from V and 4 bases from J, with 17 bases in between. This CDR3 comprises 16 residues. CDR1 and CDR2 from the germline V gene are KGHDR and SFDVKD. The sequenced sample was blood, either unsorted or a sorted T cell fraction (not recorded which). The chain carries TRBV24-1 and TRBJ2-3, with D possibly called TRBD1 or TRBD2 (5 bases each). The sequence was obtained from a male donor with ankylosing spondylitis. CDR3 protein: CATSDPGPTEPDTQYF. The CDR3 coding sequence is TGTGCCACCAGTGACCCGGGGCCAACAGAGCCAGATACGCAGTATTTT.